A single sample is the source of the 4 T cell receptor beta chains below, sequenced in a study of blood T cells in healthy people across ages. Next came a second PCR, run for about 7 to 12 cycles, which used a sample-barcoded 5' primer along with a J-beta primer mix. TCRdb used MiXCR to reprocess the 5' RACE reads, holding one entry per CDR3 protein. The table includes some 1.4 million distinct CDR3 sequences, around two fifths detected once. Input material: blood. These receptors came from a woman between 18 and 29 years old in good health.

This clonotype was recorded a few times. DNA for the CDR3: TGTGCCAGCAGCCCCCCTCCTTCGGGGATGCTTAAGACCCAGTACTTC. Its translation: CASSPPPSGMLKTQYF. The chain combines TRBV7-8 with TRBJ2-7, with D possibly TRBD2 on 5 matching bases. The assigned J gene may be wrong: the sequence end matches TRBJ2-5 better. The CDR3 runs 16 residues. CDR1 SGHVS and CDR2 FQNEAQ come from the germline V gene.

The chain carries TRBV19 and TRBJ2-1; 8 bases agree with TRBD2. J gave up 2 bases and V 8 bases, and 8 bases lay outside the gene matches. CDR1 and CDR2 (germline): LNHDA, SQIVND (reference sequence). The CDR3 runs 15 residues. CDR3 loop: CASGAAGGPYNEQFF. For the CDR3, the DNA is TGTGCCAGTGGGGCGGCGGGAGGACCCTACAATGAGCAGTTCTTC.

This rearrangement joins TRBV20-1 to TRBJ2-7; 10 bases are a match to TRBD2. The CDR3 contains 14 residues. V lost 3 bases to trimming and J lost 3 bases; unmatched junction nucleotides: 5. Per the germline V gene, CDR1 is DFQATT and CDR2 is SNEGSKA (reference sequence). Written as DNA, the CDR3 is TGCAGTGCTAGCGAACTAGCGGGGATCTACGAGCAGTACTTC. Protein product: CSASELAGIYEQYF.

A few counts support this clonotype. The rearrangement joins TRBV3-1 to TRBJ2-5; 13 bases align to TRBD2. The germline V gene has CDR1 LGHDT and CDR2 YNNKEL (reference sequence). This CDR3 is 16 amino acids long. The J segment lost 2 bases and the V segment lost 3 bases, leaving 3 bases of the junction unmatched. The CDR3 DNA reads as TGTGCCAGCAGCCACGGGACTAGCGGGAAACAAGAGACCCAGTACTTC. Translating it yields CASSHGTSGKQETQYF.